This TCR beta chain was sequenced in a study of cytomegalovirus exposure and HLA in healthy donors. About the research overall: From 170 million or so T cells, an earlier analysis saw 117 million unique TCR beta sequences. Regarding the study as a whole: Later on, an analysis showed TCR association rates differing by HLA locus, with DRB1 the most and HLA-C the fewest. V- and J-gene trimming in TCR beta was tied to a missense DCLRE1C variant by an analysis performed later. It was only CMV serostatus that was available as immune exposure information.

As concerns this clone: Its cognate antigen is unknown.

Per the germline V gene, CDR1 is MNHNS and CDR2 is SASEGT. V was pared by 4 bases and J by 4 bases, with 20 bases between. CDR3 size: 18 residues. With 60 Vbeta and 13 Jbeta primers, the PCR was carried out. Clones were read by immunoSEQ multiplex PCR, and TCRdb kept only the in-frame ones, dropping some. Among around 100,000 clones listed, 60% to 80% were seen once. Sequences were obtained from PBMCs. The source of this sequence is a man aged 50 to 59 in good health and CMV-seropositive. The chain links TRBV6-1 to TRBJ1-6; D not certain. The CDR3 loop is CASSASGIALRYNSPLHF. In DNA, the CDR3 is TGTGCCAGCAGTGCCTCGGGAATCGCCCTTCGTTATAATTCACCCCTCCACTTT.